This T cell receptor (beta chain) was documented in a study of breast tumors, draining lymph nodes, adjacent tissues. This clonotype counts as medium-sized. Its antigen is still unknown. The CDR3 sequence is 16 residues long. V dropped 5 bases and J dropped 3; count of bases not matched to a gene: 9. Germline-derived CDR1 and CDR2 are SNHLY and FYNNEI. TCRdb itself ran the multiplex PCR reads through MiXCR, one entry per CDR3 protein. Counted here are 60,000 to 70,000 distinct CDR3 sequences, 45% to 60% occurring once; the ten biggest clones make up roughly 18%. General observations from the study: Compared with lymph nodes, tumors were less diverse; compared with nontumor tissue, more. Findings are consistent with lymph node origin and intratumoral expansion of most tumor T cells. Compared with basal-like, luminal-like tumors shared significantly more repertoire with nontumor tissue. Data only fit, rather than demonstrated, lymph node origin of most tumor T cells.

The sample taken for sequencing was breast tumor tissue. V usage is TRBV2 and J usage is TRBJ1-3; TRBD1 aligns across 8 bases. The receptor was isolated from a female donor with breast cancer. Some clones in this sample may be carry-over from other donors' samples. The CDR3 region is CASSKDRAMFGNTIYF. CDR3 nucleotide sequence: TGTGCCAGCAGTAAGGACAGGGCGATGTTTGGAAACACCATATATTTT.